Below, 8 T cell receptor beta chains from the same sample are listed, as sequenced in a study of blood T cells in healthy people across ages. For the second PCR, which ran for 7 to 11 cycles, a sample-barcoded 5' primer and a J-beta primer mix were used. TCRdb reprocessed the 5' RACE reads via MiXCR and lists one record per CDR3 protein. The sample lists approximately 730,000 distinct CDR3 sequences, about 42% occurring once. The material sequenced was blood. All receptors come from a woman in her sixties in good health.

Details on this clonotype: Compared with germline, one end of the junction differs, possibly owing to a read error. The V call is TRBV29-1, the J call TRBJ1-2; 7 bases map to TRBD1. Germline V gene lookup returns CDR1 SQVTM and CDR2 ANQGSEA. CDR3 length equals 11 residues. In DNA, the CDR3 is TGCAGCGCAACAGGGGCCGGGGGCTTCACCTTC. Translation gives CSATGAGGFTF. Using reference TRBV29-1 and TRBJ1-2 for the parts outside the CDR3, the full variable domain is SAVISQKPSRDICQRGTSLTIQCQVDSQVTMMFWYRQQPGQSLTLIATANQGSEATYESGFVIDKFPISRPNLTFSTLTVSNMSPEDSSIYLCSATGAGGFTFGSGTRLTVV.

This clonotype was observed at least ten times. The CDR3 sequence: CSVRQGIEQFF. The CDR3 DNA sequence: TGCAGCGTTCGACAGGGAATTGAGCAGTTCTTC. J is TRBJ2-1 and V is TRBV29-1; TRBD1 aligns across 7 bases. V lost 5 bases and J lost 9; bases outside the gene matches: 4. Germline CDR1 and CDR2: SQVTM and ANQGSEA. The CDR3 spans 11 residues.

The V gene is TRBV7-9, the J gene TRBJ2-4; TRBD1 or TRBD2 may be the D gene (5 bases each). The J call could be wrong; TRBJ2-7 is a better fit for the DNA end. The CDR3 extends over 13 amino acids. Per the germline V gene, CDR1 is SEHNR and CDR2 is FQNEAQ (reference sequence). The DNA of the CDR3 is TGTGCCAGCAACCCCGGGGCAGGCTACGAGCAGTACTTC. Encoded protein: CASNPGAGYEQYF.

J is TRBJ1-1 and V is TRBV20-1, with 9 positions matching TRBD1. CDR3 length equals 14 residues. With 6 bases clipped from V and 4 bases from J, the junction kept 9 bases outside the gene matches. Germline V gene sequence: CDR1 DFQATT, CDR2 SNEGSKA (reference sequence). Here the CDR3 reads CSAAGTGSGTEAFF. As DNA, the CDR3 is TGCAGTGCCGCCGGGACAGGGAGTGGCACTGAAGCTTTCTTT.

This chain joins TRBV20-1 and TRBJ2-7; D unclear. The germline V and J ends were trimmed by 5 bases and 3 bases, with 11 bases remaining between them. The CDR3 contains 12 residues. Per germline, CDR1 DFQATT and CDR2 SNEGSKA (reference sequence). The CDR3 loop reads CSAGIPYYEQYF. The CDR3 DNA sequence: TGCAGTGCTGGAATTCCATACTACGAGCAGTACTTC.

The chain combines TRBV18 with TRBJ2-7; possibly TRBD1 for D (6 bases). CDR3 length: 15 residues. V dropped 3 bases and J dropped 3 bases, with 15 bases sitting between them. Germline V CDR1 and CDR2: KGHSH, LQKENI. CDR3 nucleotides: TGTGCCAGCTCACCGGGCCAGGGGTTGGGCTACGAGCAGTACTTC. Its protein product is CASSPGQGLGYEQYF.

This rearrangement joins TRBV9 to TRBJ2-1, with D perhaps matching TRBD2 (6 bases). Germline V CDR1 and CDR2: SGDLS, YYNGEE. V lost 4 bases, J lost 3 bases, and 17 bases lay in between. CDR3 length equals 16 residues. The CDR3 DNA follows: TGTGCCAGCAGCCCCCGGAATAGCGGTTTCTACAATGAGCAGTTCTTC. It codes for CASSPRNSGFYNEQFF.

This clonotype was seen a single time. The chain uses TRBV20-1 and TRBJ1-6; D not resolved. Trimming left V 1 base short and J 4 bases short, with 17 bases between. The length of the CDR3 is 17 residues. Germline assignment: CDR1 DFQATT and CDR2 SNEGSKA (reference sequence). The CDR3 region has the DNA TGCAGTGCTAGAGTTCCGGGCAGGCAGATGTATAATTCACCCCTCCACTTT. Translating gives CSARVPGRQMYNSPLHF.